What follows describes a single T cell receptor beta chain. Its specificity is not known. PCR employed 60 Vbeta and 13 Jbeta primers. Per the study methods: A follow-up analysis tallied tens of millions of unique TCR beta chains, about 10 million shared. Only in-frame clones appear in the TCRdb table, and some are missing; sequencing was by immunoSEQ multiplex PCR. V, J and clone size are those of that table, while D and trimming were read from the DNA. The sample consists of over 150,000 clones, 70% to 80% of them appearing once. From germline, CDR1 is SGHDT and CDR2 YYEEEE. The CDR3 totals 17 residues. Unmatched junction bases numbered 10, after V lost 3 bases and J lost 3 bases. The sample is drawn from a study of cytomegalovirus exposure and HLA in healthy donors. The overall study: Researchers found that roughly 77% of fewer than 450 genotyped donors fell within the Caucasian-associated ancestry cluster.

The study's findings and limits: With further analysis later on, most CMV-associated TCR beta chains appeared HLA-restricted.

The TCR originated in a man aged 18 to 35 in good health and CMV-seropositive. This sequence joins TRBV5-6 and TRBJ2-7; 12 nucleotides agree with TRBD2. The sample taken for sequencing was PBMCs. CDR3 protein: CASSWGTSGFRGYEQYF. The DNA for the CDR3 is TGTGCCAGCAGCTGGGGGACTAGCGGGTTCCGTGGCTACGAGCAGTACTTC.